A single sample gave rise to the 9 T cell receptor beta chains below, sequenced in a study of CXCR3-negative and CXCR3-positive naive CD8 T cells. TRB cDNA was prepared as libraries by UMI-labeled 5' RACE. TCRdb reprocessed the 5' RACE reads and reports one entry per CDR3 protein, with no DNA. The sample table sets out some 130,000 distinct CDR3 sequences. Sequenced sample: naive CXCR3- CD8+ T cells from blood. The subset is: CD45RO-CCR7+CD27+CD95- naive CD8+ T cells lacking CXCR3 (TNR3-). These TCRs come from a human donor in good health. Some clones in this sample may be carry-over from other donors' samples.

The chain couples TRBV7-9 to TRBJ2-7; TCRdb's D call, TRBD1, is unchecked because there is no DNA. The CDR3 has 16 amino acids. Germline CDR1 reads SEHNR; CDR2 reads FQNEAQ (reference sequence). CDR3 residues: CASSPPRGGRLYEQYF. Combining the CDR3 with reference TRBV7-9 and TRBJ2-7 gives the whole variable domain DTGVSQNPRHKITKRGQNVTFRCDPISEHNRLYWYRQTLGQGPEFLTYFQNEAQLEKSRLLSDRFSAERPKGSFSTLEIQRTEQGDSAMYLCASSPPRGGRLYEQYFGPGTRLTVT.

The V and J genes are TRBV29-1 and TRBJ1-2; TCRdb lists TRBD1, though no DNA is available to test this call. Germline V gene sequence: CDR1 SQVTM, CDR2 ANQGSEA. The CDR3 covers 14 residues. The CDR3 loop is CSVEDSTGFYGYTF.

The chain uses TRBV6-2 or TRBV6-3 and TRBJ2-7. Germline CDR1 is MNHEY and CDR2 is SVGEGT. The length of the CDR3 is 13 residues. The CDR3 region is CASSYSERHEQYF.

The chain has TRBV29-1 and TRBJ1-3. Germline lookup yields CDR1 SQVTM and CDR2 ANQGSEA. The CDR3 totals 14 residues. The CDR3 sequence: CSVEIPNSGNTIYF.

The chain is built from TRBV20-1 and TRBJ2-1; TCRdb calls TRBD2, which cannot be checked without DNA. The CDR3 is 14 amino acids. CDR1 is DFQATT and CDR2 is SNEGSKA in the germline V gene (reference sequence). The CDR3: CSAISSGDYNEQFF.

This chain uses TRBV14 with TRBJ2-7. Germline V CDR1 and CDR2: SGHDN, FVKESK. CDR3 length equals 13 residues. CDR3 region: CASSQDWGYEQYF. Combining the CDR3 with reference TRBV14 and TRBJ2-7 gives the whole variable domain EAGVTQFPSHSVIEKGQTVTLRCDPISGHDNLYWYRRVMGKEIKFLLHFVKESKQDESGMPNNRFLAERTGGTYSTLKVQPAELEDSGVYFCASSQDWGYEQYFGPGTRLTVT.

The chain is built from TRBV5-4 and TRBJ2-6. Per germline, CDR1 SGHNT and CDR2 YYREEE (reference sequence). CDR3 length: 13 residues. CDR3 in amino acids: CASAVSGANVLTF.

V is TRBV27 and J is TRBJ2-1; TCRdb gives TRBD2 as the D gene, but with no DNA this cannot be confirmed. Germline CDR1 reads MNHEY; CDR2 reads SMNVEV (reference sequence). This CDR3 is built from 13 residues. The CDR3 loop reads CASTGLAQTEQFF.

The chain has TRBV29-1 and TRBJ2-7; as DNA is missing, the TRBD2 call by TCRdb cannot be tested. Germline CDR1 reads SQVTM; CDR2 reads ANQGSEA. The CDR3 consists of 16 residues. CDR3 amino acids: CSVEDGTSGRPYEQYF.